This TCR beta chain was identified during a study of blood T cell repertoires in COVID-19. The overall study: Both acute and convalescent COVID-19 samples were obtained from the United States, Italy and Spain. In each case, the material was cDNA or gDNA derived from T cells, B-cell-depleted T cells, or PBMCs.

Per the germline V gene, CDR1 is MNHEY and CDR2 is SVGAGI. The CDR3 runs to 16 residues. Trimming removed 0 bases at V and 2 bases at J, with 11 bases between. Per the original methods: Amplification with reference gene primers provided the estimates of nucleated cell counts. Assay: immunoSEQ multiplex PCR; the TCRdb copy retains only in-frame clones and omits some. V, J and clone size were drawn from that table, and D and trimming were deduced from the DNA. The sample holds roughly 65,000 clones, about nine tenths seen once. Input material: peripheral blood. The origin of this receptor is a woman aged 55-70 years with acute or convalescent COVID-19. This rearrangement joins TRBV6-5 to TRBJ2-1; tentative D call: TRBD2 (5 bases). CDR3 bases: TGTGCCAGCAGTTACTCTAATCGGGGTCCCTACAATGAGCAGTTCTTC. It encodes CASSYSNRGPYNEQFF.